The clone carrying this T cell receptor (beta chain) has at least ten counts. This CDR3 region has 15 residues. CDR1 and CDR2 (germline): SGHVS, FNYEAQ. V lost 5 bases to trimming and J lost 4 bases; unmatched junction nucleotides: 10. This record comes from a study of read filtering for tumor transcriptome and immune sequencing. Study background: Patients were 17 to 20 male and some 13 female, mean age approximately 70 years, range about 40 to 85. Eight or nine patients were R-ISS I, 16 were R-ISS II, roughly 7 were R-ISS III.

The library was built from roughly 400 ng RNA with molecular barcoded adaptors for alpha/delta and beta/gamma chains. A single record per CDR3 protein comes from TCRdb applying MiXCR to the reads. The sample has 37,000 or so distinct CDR3 sequences; roughly 15% are singletons. Sequenced sample: a population of CD138-negative cells sorted from bone marrow. The rearrangement uses TRBV7-6 and TRBJ2-7; 8 bases agree with TRBD2. This sequence was found in a donor aged 40 or older with multiple myeloma. CDR3 in amino acids: CASSPQSGSRYEQYF. The CDR3 coding sequence is TGTGCCAGCAGCCCCCAAAGCGGGAGTCGGTACGAGCAGTACTTC.